This TCR beta chain appears in the sequencing data of a study of T-cell reconstitution after alpha-beta-depleted transplantation in children. Of note for this clonotype: Its antigen is undetermined.

The CDR3 length is 14 residues. Trimming removed 0 bases at V and 2 bases at J, with 11 bases between. CDR1 and CDR2 from the germline V gene are DFQATT and SNEGSKA (reference sequence). Study conclusions and caveats: T-cell numbers and diversity one year post-transplant derived largely from freshly generated T cells. It was reported that alpha-beta T cells came from several hundred expanded graft clones (about two months after transplant). Recipient T cells and thymic progenitors that survived gave rise to the high TCRbeta diversity observed at day 60 in some patients.

Unique molecular identifiers were incorporated during preparation of the TCRbeta library. A single record per CDR3 protein comes from TCRdb applying MiXCR to the PCR reads. The sample gives some 150,000 distinct CDR3 sequences, around 9% of which show up once; about a sixth is in the top ten. The sample was PBMCs, mostly from graft donor cells, taken 180 days after TCRalphabeta/CD19-depleted stem cell transplant. The clonotype was recovered from a female patient between 2 and 10 years old who had a stem cell transplant for congenital amegakaryocytic thrombocytopenia, so the T cells may come from the graft donor. The chain has TRBV20-1 and TRBJ2-7; D is possibly TRBD1 or TRBD2 (6 bases each). For the CDR3, the DNA is TGCAGTGCTAGAGATCGTCGGGGGCCCTACGAGCAGTACTTC. Translating gives CSARDRRGPYEQYF.